These T cell receptor beta chains were read from a single sample in a study of beta chain features in type 1 diabetes. TCRdb keeps only in-frame clones here, not all; method: immunoSEQ multiplex PCR. This sample has 120,000 to 150,000 clones, with nearly 50% found just once. The sample taken for sequencing was Tregs from blood. These receptors were obtained from a man between 18 and 29 years old in good health. Each CDR3 is given with its conserved first and last residue. A D gene is named only where the DNA matches it firmly. Size values are once, few and many counts, or a class for expanded clones, and some rows have none.

clone_size	d_call	v_call	j_call	cdr3_aa	cdr3_nt
.	TRBD1	TRBV27	TRBJ1-4	CASRPTGGEKLFF	TGTGCCAGCAGACCGACAGGGGGCGAAAAACTGTTTTTT
.	.	TRBV10-3	TRBJ2-7	CAISERGYEQYF	TGTGCCATCAGTGAAAGAGGCTACGAGCAGTACTTC
.	.	TRBV4-2	TRBJ1-2	CASSQDRYGYTF	TGTGCCAGCAGCCAAGATCGTTATGGCTACACCTTC
.	TRBD1	TRBV4-3	TRBJ2-1	CASSQVGSQGKQFF	TGCGCCAGCAGCCAAGTTGGGTCACAGGGGAAGCAGTTCTTC
.	.	TRBV7-2	TRBJ1-5	CASSSQGLGNQPQHF	TGTGCCAGCAGCTCGCAGGGGTTGGGGAATCAGCCCCAGCATTTT
.	TRBD1	TRBV19	TRBJ1-1	CASSISGQGNTEAFF	TGTGCCAGTAGTATATCGGGACAGGGGAACACTGAAGCTTTCTTT
.	.	TRBV9	TRBJ1-2	CASSGGPGNSNYGYTF	TGTGCCAGCAGCGGCGGCCCGGGGAATTCTAACTATGGCTACACCTTC
.	TRBD1	TRBV14	TRBJ2-7	CASSQEVTGATYEQYF	TGTGCCAGCAGCCAAGAAGTAACAGGGGCGACCTACGAGCAGTACTTC
few	.	TRBV4-2	TRBJ2-7	CASSYFGGTAELEQYF	TGTGCCAGCAGCTACTTTGGGGGGACCGCCGAGTTGGAGCAGTACTTC
.	TRBD2	TRBV19	TRBJ2-3	CASSRVSGKTDTQYF	TGTGCCAGTAGTAGAGTTAGCGGGAAAACAGATACGCAGTATTTT
.	TRBD1	TRBV11-2	TRBJ1-1	CASSLRGQGGPAEAFF	TGTGCCAGCAGCTTAAGGGGTCAGGGGGGCCCGGCTGAAGCTTTCTTT
.	.	TRBV7-9	TRBJ2-5	CASSVPGGTQYF	TGTGCCAGCAGCGTACCCGGAGGGACCCAGTACTTC
few	.	TRBV28	TRBJ1-1	CASSYRPPDTNTEAFF	TGTGCCAGCAGTTACAGGCCACCCGATACCAACACTGAAGCTTTCTTT
.	.	TRBV7-3	TRBJ1-1	CASSLKGRDRDTEAFF	TGTGCCAGCAGCTTAAAAGGGCGGGACCGAGACACTGAAGCTTTCTTT
.	TRBD1	TRBV9	TRBJ2-5	CASSVNRGSETQYF	TGTGCCAGCAGCGTAAACAGGGGTTCAGAGACCCAGTACTTC
few	TRBD2	TRBV7-9	TRBJ2-3	CASSPGLAGLRDTQYF	TGTGCCAGCAGCCCCGGACTAGCGGGTCTCCGAGATACGCAGTATTTT
.	.	TRBV15	TRBJ1-2	CATSRDYNSNYGYTF	TGTGCCACCAGCAGAGATTATAACAGTAACTATGGCTACACCTTC
.	.	TRBV30	TRBJ2-7	CAWSVLVEQYF	TGTGCCTGGAGTGTACTGGTCGAGCAGTACTTC
.	.	TRBV5-1	TRBJ2-7	CASKDRSSYEQYF	TGCGCCAGCAAAGATAGGAGCTCCTACGAGCAGTACTTC
once	TRBD1	TRBV10-3	TRBJ1-5	CAISEGQGEQPQHF	TGTGCCATCAGTGAGGGGCAGGGGGAACAGCCCCAGCATTTT
.	.	TRBV28	TRBJ2-1	CASSRNEQFF	TGTGCCAGCAGTCGGAATGAGCAGTTCTTC
once	.	TRBV2	TRBJ1-6	CASSEERGAGNSPLHF	TGTGCCAGCAGTGAAGAACGGGGGGCCGGGAATTCACCCCTCCACTTT
.	TRBD1	TRBV30	TRBJ1-2	CAWTAGTAGNYGYTF	TGTGCCTGGACGGCAGGGACAGCCGGTAACTATGGCTACACCTTC
.	.	TRBV30	TRBJ2-7	CACRDTYYEQYF	TGTGCCTGCCGGGACACCTACTACGAGCAGTACTTC
.	TRBD2	TRBV9	TRBJ2-2	CASSVASGGNTGELFF	TGTGCCAGCAGCGTGGCTAGCGGAGGGAACACCGGGGAGCTGTTTTTT
.	.	TRBV10-3	TRBJ2-3	CAISATGGMNTDTQYF	TGTGCCATCAGTGCAACGGGCGGGATGAACACAGATACGCAGTATTTT
.	.	TRBV29-1	TRBJ2-1	CSVASGVFNEQFF	TGCAGCGTTGCGTCAGGGGTTTTTAATGAGCAGTTCTTC
.	.	TRBV4-1	TRBJ1-2	CASSQVSRVEGYTF	TGCGCCAGCAGCCAAGTATCCAGGGTTGAGGGCTACACCTTC
.	.	TRBV2	TRBJ1-5	CASSEQGYDQPQHF	TGTGCCAGCAGTGAACAGGGTTACGATCAGCCCCAGCATTTT
.	TRBD2	TRBV6-5	TRBJ2-2	CASRFSGANTGELFF	TGTGCCAGCAGATTTAGCGGGGCGAACACCGGGGAGCTGTTTTTT
.	.	TRBV27	TRBJ2-1	CASTPQTGLNEQFF	TGTGCCAGCACCCCCCAGACAGGCCTTAATGAGCAGTTCTTC
.	.	TRBV7-9	TRBJ2-2	CASSLPRSSPTNTGELFF	TGTGCCAGCAGCCTCCCCCGGAGTTCCCCTACGAACACCGGGGAGCTGTTTTTT
.	.	TRBV7-9	TRBJ2-2	CASRTSRDSTNTGELFF	TGTGCCAGCAGAACTTCTCGGGACTCGACGAACACCGGGGAGCTGTTTTTT